These T cell receptor beta chains were read from a single sample in a study of T cell repertoires in cytomegalovirus infection. These receptors' antigens are unknown. TCRdb called the reads again in MiXCR, with one record for every CDR3 protein. The data show some 590,000 distinct CDR3 sequences, almost 40% seen once. The sequencing here drew on cultured PBMCs, taken from culture after CMV antigen stimulation. All receptors derive from a human donor in good health (CMV status not recorded). Some clones in this sample may be carry-over from other donors' samples. The CDR3 runs from the conserved cysteine through the conserved F or W. D genes are given only for firm matches. The size entry is marked missing in some rows and otherwise reads once, few, many or a size class.

>NA|NA|TRBJ1-1|TRBV28
TGTGCCATCCAGGGCTACCCGTTGAACACTGAAGCTTTCTTT
CAIQGYPLNTEAFF
>NA|NA|TRBJ1-6|TRBV6-8
TGTGCCAGCAGTTATGAGGGGAGGAATTCACCCCTCCACTTT
CASSYEGRNSPLHF
>TRBD2|NA|TRBJ2-1|TRBV28
TGTGCCAGCAGTTTAGCCACCGGGACTAGCGGGGAGGGCAATGAGCAGTTCTTC
CASSLATGTSGEGNEQFF
>NA|many|TRBJ2-3|TRBV7-2
TGTGCCAGCAGCTTGAGAACGGGAGCAGATACGCAGTATTTT
CASSLRTGADTQYF
>TRBD1|NA|TRBJ2-1|TRBV20-1
TGCAGTGCTACGGACCGGGACAGGGTCGGGGACAATGAGCAGTTCTTC
CSATDRDRVGDNEQFF
>NA|few|TRBJ2-1|TRBV10-3
TGTGCCATCAGCGGGATAAGAAGAAATGAGCAGTTCTTC
CAISGIRRNEQFF
>NA|NA|TRBJ1-1|TRBV20-1
TGCAGTGCGCCTCGTTTGAACACTGAAGCTTTCTTT
CSAPRLNTEAFF
>TRBD1|NA|TRBJ2-1|TRBV7-9
TGTGCCAGCAGCCCGGGACAGCGCCACAATGAGCAGTTCTTC
CASSPGQRHNEQFF
>NA|few|TRBJ1-3|TRBV20-1
TGCAGTGCTAGGGACGGTAGCTCTGGAAACACCATATATTTT
CSARDGSSGNTIYF
>TRBD1|NA|TRBJ2-1|TRBV12-5
TGTGCTAGTGGTATCGACAGGGACCCTTACAATGAGCAGTTCTTC
CASGIDRDPYNEQFF
>NA|once|TRBJ2-1|TRBV11-2
TGTGCCAGCAGCCCCACTAGGCATGAGCAGTTCTTC
CASSPTRHEQFF
>NA|NA|TRBJ1-1|TRBV9
TGTGCCAGCAGCCCCCGGGGAAGACTAATCACTGAAGCTTTCTTT
CASSPRGRLITEAFF
>TRBD1|NA|TRBJ2-1|TRBV5-6
TGTGCCAGCAGCTTGCCCGGGACAGACAATGAGCAGTTCTTC
CASSLPGTDNEQFF
>NA|NA|TRBJ2-3|TRBV13
TGTGCCAGCAGCTCCCACTTCTACACAGATACGCAGTATTTT
CASSSHFYTDTQYF
>NA|few|TRBJ1-4|TRBV7-9
TGTGCCACCGGGGGTCAGACGGGCTCAAGGAATGAAAAACTGTTTTTT
CATGGQTGSRNEKLFF
>TRBD2|NA|TRBJ2-1|TRBV4-1
TGTGCCAGCAGCCCCCACCCAGGCGGGAGGGCTAATGAGCAGTTCTTC
CASSPHPGGRANEQFF
>NA|NA|TRBJ1-6|TRBV7-6
TGTGCCAGCAGCTTAGGGCATGGTGAGGATTCACCCCTCCACTTT
CASSLGHGEDSPLHF
>NA|many|TRBJ2-7|TRBV7-2
TGTGCCAGCAGCCCACCCCTACGCTACGAGCAGTACTTC
CASSPPLRYEQYF
>NA|NA|TRBJ1-3|TRBV7-4
TGTGCCAGCAGCTTAGCTCCCCCCGCCATATATTTT
CASSLAPPAIYF
>NA|few|TRBJ2-5|TRBV6-1
TGTGCCAGCAGACGGGACTCACAGTACTTC
CASRRDSQYF
>NA|many|TRBJ1-6|TRBV7-2
TGTGCCAGCAGCTTAAGCAGGGAAGACTCACCCCTCCACTTT
CASSLSREDSPLHF
>NA|once|TRBJ2-3|TRBV18
TGTGCCAGCTCACCAGCGGAGTTTAGCACAGATACGCAGTATTTT
CASSPAEFSTDTQYF
>TRBD1|NA|TRBJ1-6|TRBV6-6
TGTGCCAGCAGCCAGGACAGGGCCGGCAATTCACCCCTCCACTTT
CASSQDRAGNSPLHF
>TRBD2|NA|TRBJ2-5|TRBV7-2
TGTGCCAGCAGCCAACGGGGGGGCAGGGAGACCCAGTACTTC
CASSQRGGRETQYF
>TRBD2|NA|TRBJ2-3|TRBV27
TGTGCCAGCCAAGGACTAGCGGGATACACAGATACGCAGTATTTT
CASQGLAGYTDTQYF
>NA|NA|TRBJ1-1|TRBV11-2
TGTGCCAGCAGTAACCCAGGACCCGAAGCTTTCTTT
CASSNPGPEAFF
>NA|NA|TRBJ1-1|TRBV20-1
TGCAGTGCTAGCACAGCCATGAACACTGAAGCTTTCTTT
CSASTAMNTEAFF
>NA|few|TRBJ2-7|TRBV11-2
TGTGCCAGCAGCTCAGCCTCCACCGGGGGTAGCGTTTGGTACGAGCAGTACTTC
CASSSASTGGSVWYEQYF
>TRBD1|NA|TRBJ2-7|TRBV4-1
TGCGCCAGCAGCCAGCGACAGGGGGCCACCTACGAGCAGTACTTC
CASSQRQGATYEQYF
>TRBD1|NA|TRBJ2-7|TRBV7-2
TGTGCCAGCAGCTCTGGACAGGGTACTCTCTACGAGCAGTACTTC
CASSSGQGTLYEQYF
>TRBD1|NA|TRBJ2-5|TRBV7-9
TGTGCCAGCAGCCGGGGACAGTGGGAGACCCAGTACTTC
CASSRGQWETQYF
>NA|NA|TRBJ2-3|TRBV5-1
TGCGCCAGCAGCTTGGCGCTACAGCCCACAGATACGCAGTATTTT
CASSLALQPTDTQYF
>NA|few|TRBJ1-2|TRBV7-2
TGTGCCAGCAGCCCAGGAGGGGCCAGGGGTGGCTATGGCTACACCTTC
CASSPGGARGGYGYTF
>TRBD2|NA|TRBJ2-1|TRBV7-6
TGTGCCAGCAGCTTAGTTATAGCGGGAGGGCCCGGGTCTGGCGATGAGCAGTTCTTC
CASSLVIAGGPGSGDEQFF
>NA|NA|TRBJ2-3|TRBV7-9
TGTGCCAGCAGCTTACCGGGGAATGCAAATACGCAGTATTTT
CASSLPGNANTQYF
>TRBD1|few|TRBJ1-2|TRBV20-1
TGCAGTGCTAGGGATCGGGACAGGGTGATAGTTTATGGCTACACCTTC
CSARDRDRVIVYGYTF
>NA|NA|TRBJ2-7|TRBV27
TGTGCCAGCAGTTTAGCGAGCACCGGCGAGCAGTACTTC
CASSLASTGEQYF
>NA|NA|TRBJ1-5|TRBV20-1
TGCAGTGCCACCCCAGGGCAGGGAAGCCAGCCCCAGCATTTT
CSATPGQGSQPQHF
>NA|many|TRBJ1-2|TRBV7-2
TGTGCCAGCAGCTCACCGGACAGATGGGGCCTTCGCTACACCTTC
CASSSPDRWGLRYTF
>NA|NA|TRBJ1-6|TRBV19
TGTGCCAGTAGTTTACGACAGATTAATTCACCCCTCCACTTT
CASSLRQINSPLHF
>TRBD1|NA|TRBJ1-1|TRBV30
TGTGCCTGGAGTGGGGACAGGGGGAGACCTGAAGCTTTCTTT
CAWSGDRGRPEAFF
>NA|NA|TRBJ1-6|TRBV6-5
TGTGCCAGCAGAGACCGGTTCGGGGGCCGATCACCCCTCCACTTT
CASRDRFGGRSPLHF
>TRBD1|NA|TRBJ1-6|TRBV6-1
TGTGCCAGCAGTATTAGGGACAGAAGCTCCTATAATTCACCCCTCCACTTT
CASSIRDRSSYNSPLHF
>NA|few|TRBJ1-1|TRBV7-9
TGTGCCAGCAGCCCATATTTCGAGAACCCTGAAGCTTTCTTT
CASSPYFENPEAFF